This T cell receptor (beta chain) derives from a study of cytomegalovirus exposure and HLA in healthy donors (dated by TCRdb to about 2017). At the level of the whole study: According to a later analysis, the approximately 120 validation repertoires were produced on the same platform as the 680 or so repertoires of the first cohort. The study aimed to test whether cataloging public T cell receptors could reveal signatures of past pathogen exposure. To predict cytomegalovirus infection status, the study brought together high-throughput TCR immunosequencing, statistical association of individual TCRs with disease status, and machine learning. In addition to the first cohort of roughly 700 subjects, a separate validation cohort of over 90 different subjects was used. General conclusions and limits of the study: In the study, about 150 TCR beta chains were listed as associated with cytomegalovirus. A later analysis found that TCRs clustered in the first cohort also tended to co-occur in the 120 validation repertoires, with 94% of cluster scores above 0. The authors suggested that the approach could potentially be generalized to other disease states and immunological phenotypes. Across donors, most TCR sequences were observed very rarely, whereas some public TCRs were present in many individuals. The classifier was reported to diagnose cytomegalovirus status with high specificity and sensitivity in both the original and validation cohorts. A later analysis had no HLA typing for the validation cohort, so co-occurrence there was scored across all 110 or so repertoires. Three of the identified cytomegalovirus-associated TCR beta chains were confirmed in vitro to be specific for cytomegalovirus antigens.

Separate from the roughly 700-subject first cohort, the validation cohort of some 130 subjects was the group to which the donors belonged. CDR1 and CDR2 (SGHRS, YFSETQ) derive from the germline V gene. The CDR3 holds 15 amino acids from the cysteine to the phenylalanine. The retained sequence is limited to the CDR3, 45 bases, with the frame set at the first base. At the junction V is shortened by 5 bases and J by 2 bases, with 13 bases in between. Library preparation employed the immunoSEQ multiplex PCR assay. For the original study's pipeline: A statistical classification framework was built to diagnose cytomegalovirus status from the catalog of TCR beta chain sequences. Sourced from immuneACCESS, this table was stored by TCRdb with only in-frame sequences that have V and J called. A share of the clones is absent; for the studies checked, an unresolved V gene accounts for under half, and the remainder has no known explanation. The V and J calls and clone size are taken from that table; D and trimming were inferred from the DNA. This sample comprises hundreds of thousands of clones, about nine tenths of them detected only once. 0.83% of the sample is held by the ten biggest clonotypes.

In the case of this clone: Its antigen is currently not known. No clone much larger than this one lies a single base away; base qualities are absent.

The sequence was obtained from a woman aged 18-35 years in good health and CMV-seronegative. Sequences were obtained from PBMCs. Recombination joined TRBV5-1 with TRBJ2-2; the D gene is perhaps TRBD1, from 5 matching bases. In nucleotides, the sequence is TGCGCCAGCAGACAACTCAGGGTAAACACCGGGGAGCTGTTTTTT. This gives the protein CASRQLRVNTGELFF.